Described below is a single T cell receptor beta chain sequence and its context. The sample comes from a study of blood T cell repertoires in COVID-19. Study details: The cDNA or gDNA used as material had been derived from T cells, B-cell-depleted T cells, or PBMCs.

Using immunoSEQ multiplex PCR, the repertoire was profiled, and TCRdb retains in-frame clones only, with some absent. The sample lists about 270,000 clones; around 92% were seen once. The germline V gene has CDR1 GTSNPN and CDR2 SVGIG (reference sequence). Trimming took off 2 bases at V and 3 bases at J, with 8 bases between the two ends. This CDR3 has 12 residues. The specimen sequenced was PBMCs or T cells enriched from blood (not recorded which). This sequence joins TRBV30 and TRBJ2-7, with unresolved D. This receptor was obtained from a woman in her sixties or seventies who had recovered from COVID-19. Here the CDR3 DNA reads TGTGCCTGGAGTCCTACGAACTACGAGCAGTACTTC. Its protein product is CAWSPTNYEQYF.